This T cell receptor (beta chain) came from a study of post-analysis software for immune sequencing data. Study summary: Disease courses included relapsing-remitting, secondary progressive and progressive-relapsing multiple sclerosis. Study results and caveats: F-measure co-clustering was strong for batch-matched samples. There was significantly lower normalized Chao1 diversity in multiple sclerosis patients than in controls. Higher frequency in patients than in controls was seen for about five TRBV segments, with TRBV5-6, TRBV5-1 and TRBV20-1 among them.

J gave up 1 base and V 1 base, and 3 bases lay outside the gene matches. Germline assignment: CDR1 SGHRS and CDR2 YFSETQ. The CDR3 contains 15 residues. Included in the TCR beta cDNA libraries were unique molecular identifiers. The T cell input of about 1 to 10 million gave about half a million cDNA molecules. From the PCR reads, TCRdb called clonotypes with MiXCR, one entry per CDR3 protein. Of about 820,000 distinct CDR3 sequences in the sample, roughly 50% are singletons; the top ten hold 4.6%. In regard to this clonotype: Antigen unknown.

The chain links TRBV5-1 to TRBJ2-5, with 8 bases that match TRBD1. The sample consisted of blood. The sequence was obtained from a girl aged 5 to 17 with multiple sclerosis. CDR3 protein: CASSLTGGSQETQYF. The CDR3 bases are TGCGCCAGCAGCTTGACAGGGGGTAGCCAAGAGACCCAGTACTTC.